This is a list of T cell receptor beta chains from one sample in a study of identifying expanded T cells in peripheral blood. Generated by immunoSEQ multiplex PCR, the TCRdb table keeps only in-frame clones and is missing some. The table has 85,000 to 95,000 clones, roughly 86% seen once. Sequencing used blood. The receptors shown here come from a person aged 18 to 70 in good health. CDR3s include the opening cysteine and the closing phenylalanine or tryptophan. D genes are given only for firm matches. Clone size is not always given. Where it is, it says once, few, many or a class for expanded clones.

v_gene: TRBV11-2
j_gene: TRBJ2-7
abundance: NA
d_gene: TRBD2
CDR3nt: TGTGCCAGCACACCAGCGGGGGGCTCCTACGAGCAGTACTTC
CDR3aa: CASTPAGGSYEQYF

v_gene: TRBV7-6
j_gene: TRBJ2-5
abundance: NA
d_gene: TRBD2
CDR3nt: TGTGCCAGCAGCCTTTTAATCGGGACTAGTCAAGAGACCCAGTACTTC
CDR3aa: CASSLLIGTSQETQYF

v_gene: TRBV2
j_gene: TRBJ1-5
abundance: few
d_gene: NA
CDR3nt: TGTGCCAGCGGAATGGGGTATCGACCCCAGCATTTT
CDR3aa: CASGMGYRPQHF

v_gene: TRBV28
j_gene: TRBJ1-2
abundance: NA
d_gene: NA
CDR3nt: TGTGCCAGCAGTTTGGGGGGGTATGGCTACACCTTC
CDR3aa: CASSLGGYGYTF

v_gene: TRBV23-1
j_gene: TRBJ2-7
abundance: NA
d_gene: NA
CDR3nt: TGCGCCAGCGGGCCGGGTCATGCCTACGAGCAGTACTTC
CDR3aa: CASGPGHAYEQYF

v_gene: TRBV27
j_gene: TRBJ1-1
abundance: NA
d_gene: TRBD1
CDR3nt: TGTGCCAGCAGCACAGGGGAAACTGAAGCTTTCTTT
CDR3aa: CASSTGETEAFF

v_gene: TRBV2
j_gene: TRBJ2-3
abundance: NA
d_gene: TRBD2
CDR3nt: TGTGCCAGCGGGACGGGACTAGCCTCCACAGATACGCAGTATTTT
CDR3aa: CASGTGLASTDTQYF

v_gene: TRBV2
j_gene: TRBJ2-4
abundance: NA
d_gene: NA
CDR3nt: TGTGCCAGCATTGACAGTCTAGCCAAAAACATTCAGTACTTC
CDR3aa: CASIDSLAKNIQYF

v_gene: TRBV11-2
j_gene: TRBJ2-3
abundance: NA
d_gene: NA
CDR3nt: TGTGCCAGCAGCTTTGGCCAGAACACAGATACGCAGTATTTT
CDR3aa: CASSFGQNTDTQYF

v_gene: TRBV7-9
j_gene: TRBJ1-2
abundance: NA
d_gene: TRBD1
CDR3nt: TGTGCCAGCAGGGGACAGAAGGGAGATGGCTACACCTTC
CDR3aa: CASRGQKGDGYTF

v_gene: TRBV4-1
j_gene: TRBJ2-7
abundance: NA
d_gene: TRBD1
CDR3nt: TGCGCCAGCAGCCAACCGGGACAGAGGGCCGCCGGCGGGCAGTACTTC
CDR3aa: CASSQPGQRAAGGQYF

v_gene: TRBV6-6
j_gene: TRBJ1-2
abundance: NA
d_gene: TRBD1
CDR3nt: TGTGCCAGCAGTGAGGGGACAGGCCTCTATGGCTACACCTTC
CDR3aa: CASSEGTGLYGYTF

v_gene: TRBV4-1
j_gene: TRBJ2-5
abundance: NA
d_gene: NA
CDR3nt: TGCGCCAGCAGCCAAGATCAGGGACAAAAGTCGTACTTC
CDR3aa: CASSQDQGQKSYF

v_gene: TRBV30
j_gene: TRBJ1-1
abundance: NA
d_gene: NA
CDR3nt: TGTGCCTGGAGGCCGGGACGGATGAACACTGAAGCTTTCTTT
CDR3aa: CAWRPGRMNTEAFF

v_gene: TRBV18
j_gene: TRBJ2-5
abundance: NA
d_gene: NA
CDR3nt: TGTGCCAGCTCACCACCTTTCGAGACCCAGTACTTC
CDR3aa: CASSPPFETQYF

v_gene: TRBV6-4
j_gene: TRBJ1-6
abundance: NA
d_gene: TRBD1
CDR3nt: TGTGCCAGCAGTGACTCGACAGGGGGTAATTCACCCCTCCACTTT
CDR3aa: CASSDSTGGNSPLHF

v_gene: TRBV5-6
j_gene: TRBJ1-2
abundance: NA
d_gene: TRBD1
CDR3nt: TGTGCCAGCAGCTGGTGGGGACAGCGGTTAATCTATGGCTACACCTTC
CDR3aa: CASSWWGQRLIYGYTF

v_gene: TRBV28
j_gene: TRBJ2-4
abundance: NA
d_gene: TRBD1
CDR3nt: TGTGCCAGCAGCTCTCCTGACAGGGGGCGTTTTGACATTCAGTACTTC
CDR3aa: CASSSPDRGRFDIQYF

v_gene: TRBV30
j_gene: TRBJ1-2
abundance: NA
d_gene: NA
CDR3nt: TGTGCCTGGAGTGTGCGGAGGGACACAGCTAACTATGGCTACACCTTC
CDR3aa: CAWSVRRDTANYGYTF

v_gene: TRBV7-3
j_gene: TRBJ1-1
abundance: NA
d_gene: TRBD1
CDR3nt: TGTGCCAGCAGCACCGACAGGGACACTGAAGCTTTCTTT
CDR3aa: CASSTDRDTEAFF

v_gene: TRBV10-3
j_gene: TRBJ2-5
abundance: NA
d_gene: TRBD2
CDR3nt: TGTGCCATCAGGGGGGGGGAAGAGACCCAGTACTTC
CDR3aa: CAIRGGEETQYF

v_gene: TRBV25-1
j_gene: TRBJ1-2
abundance: NA
d_gene: NA
CDR3nt: TGTGCCAGCAGTGAATCGGGCGGAAACTATGGCTACACCTTC
CDR3aa: CASSESGGNYGYTF

v_gene: TRBV12-5
j_gene: TRBJ2-7
abundance: NA
d_gene: TRBD1
CDR3nt: TGTGCTAGTGGTACATCCGGGACAGTGAAAAACTTC
CDR3aa: CASGTSGTVKNF

v_gene: TRBV6-5
j_gene: TRBJ2-5
abundance: NA
d_gene: TRBD2
CDR3nt: TGTGCCAGCAGTTACTCCGGGACTAGCGGGCAAGAGACCCAGTACTTC
CDR3aa: CASSYSGTSGQETQYF

v_gene: TRBV5-5
j_gene: TRBJ2-2
abundance: NA
d_gene: TRBD2
CDR3nt: TGTGCCAGCAGCTTGGATTTGTACGGGGGGAAACGGCTGTTTTTT
CDR3aa: CASSLDLYGGKRLFF

v_gene: TRBV7-9
j_gene: TRBJ1-4
abundance: NA
d_gene: NA
CDR3nt: TGTGCCAGCAGCTTAGAGGGTGAAAAACTGTTTTTT
CDR3aa: CASSLEGEKLFF

v_gene: TRBV27
j_gene: TRBJ2-1
abundance: few
d_gene: NA
CDR3nt: TGTGCCAGCAGGATAAGGCACAGTCCTAGCTCCTACAATGAGCAGTTCTTC
CDR3aa: CASRIRHSPSSYNEQFF

v_gene: TRBV10-3
j_gene: TRBJ1-1
abundance: NA
d_gene: NA
CDR3nt: TGTGCCATCAGTATCGGGGGGGCAGACACTGAAGCTTTCTTT
CDR3aa: CAISIGGADTEAFF

v_gene: TRBV4-2
j_gene: TRBJ2-2
abundance: NA
d_gene: TRBD2
CDR3nt: TGTGCCAGCAGCCGAGAGGGACTAGCGGGAGCGCACGGGGAGCTGTTTTTT
CDR3aa: CASSREGLAGAHGELFF

v_gene: TRBV7-2
j_gene: TRBJ2-3
abundance: NA
d_gene: NA
CDR3nt: TGTGCCAGCAGCTCTCTTGGGTCAGCAGATACGCAGTATTTT
CDR3aa: CASSSLGSADTQYF

v_gene: TRBV4-1
j_gene: TRBJ2-5
abundance: NA
d_gene: NA
CDR3nt: TGCGCCAGCAGCCAAACGACGGGACCGGAGACCCAGTACTTC
CDR3aa: CASSQTTGPETQYF

v_gene: TRBV15
j_gene: TRBJ2-3
abundance: NA
d_gene: NA
CDR3nt: TGTGCCACCAGCAGAGGCTCAGTAGGGGGTCTAGCGGGCACAGATACGCAGTATTTT
CDR3aa: CATSRGSVGGLAGTDTQYF

v_gene: TRBV7-9
j_gene: TRBJ1-4
abundance: NA
d_gene: NA
CDR3nt: TGTGCCAGCAGCTTGCAGGGACCGAATGAAAAACTGTTTTTT
CDR3aa: CASSLQGPNEKLFF

v_gene: TRBV28
j_gene: TRBJ1-5
abundance: once
d_gene: NA
CDR3nt: TGTGCCAGCAGGGAGTTGGCTGGAAGTCAGCCCCAGCATTTT
CDR3aa: CASRELAGSQPQHF

v_gene: TRBV7-9
j_gene: TRBJ2-7
abundance: NA
d_gene: NA
CDR3nt: TGTGCCAGCAGCATCTCTGGCGCCGAGCAGTACTTC
CDR3aa: CASSISGAEQYF

v_gene: TRBV15
j_gene: TRBJ2-1
abundance: NA
d_gene: NA
CDR3nt: TGTGCCACCAGAACTAGCAGGGGAGGGAATGAGCAGTTCTTC
CDR3aa: CATRTSRGGNEQFF

v_gene: TRBV7-6
j_gene: TRBJ2-3
abundance: NA
d_gene: TRBD2
CDR3nt: TGTGCCAGCAGCACCCCTAGCGGGAGATCATCAGATACGCAGTATTTT
CDR3aa: CASSTPSGRSSDTQYF

v_gene: TRBV28
j_gene: TRBJ2-7
abundance: NA
d_gene: NA
CDR3nt: TGTGCCAGCAGCATTAACAGGGACTCGCAAGTGCGCTACGAGCAGTACTTC
CDR3aa: CASSINRDSQVRYEQYF

v_gene: TRBV30
j_gene: TRBJ2-7
abundance: NA
d_gene: NA
CDR3nt: TGTGCCTGGAGCTACCTCAGCGAGCAGTACTTC
CDR3aa: CAWSYLSEQYF

v_gene: TRBV28
j_gene: TRBJ2-3
abundance: NA
d_gene: TRBD2
CDR3nt: TGTGCCAGCAGTACCCCGGATAGCGGGGACACAGATACGCAGTATTTT
CDR3aa: CASSTPDSGDTDTQYF

v_gene: TRBV5-1
j_gene: TRBJ2-5
abundance: once
d_gene: NA
CDR3nt: TGCGCCAGCAGCAGGACTTCGTACCAAGAGACCCAGTACTTC
CDR3aa: CASSRTSYQETQYF

v_gene: TRBV6-5
j_gene: TRBJ2-7
abundance: NA
d_gene: NA
CDR3nt: TGTGCCAGCAGTGCCGACAGAAGCTCCTACGAGCAGTACTTC
CDR3aa: CASSADRSSYEQYF

v_gene: TRBV19
j_gene: TRBJ1-1
abundance: NA
d_gene: NA
CDR3nt: TGTGCCAGTAGTATCGATCCTTGGGGGGCTGAAGCTTTCTTT
CDR3aa: CASSIDPWGAEAFF

v_gene: TRBV2
j_gene: TRBJ1-2
abundance: NA
d_gene: NA
CDR3nt: TGTGCCAGCAGTCCTGGGACGGTGGACTATGGCTACACCTTC
CDR3aa: CASSPGTVDYGYTF

v_gene: TRBV9
j_gene: TRBJ2-7
abundance: once
d_gene: NA
CDR3nt: TGTGCCAGGCCCAGCAAAGGGGGAGCCTACGAGCAGTACTTC
CDR3aa: CARPSKGGAYEQYF

v_gene: TRBV4-1
j_gene: TRBJ2-7
abundance: NA
d_gene: TRBD2
CDR3nt: TGCGCCAGCAGCCAGGCTCTAGCGGGAGTGGGGGAGCAGTACTTC
CDR3aa: CASSQALAGVGEQYF

v_gene: TRBV10-3
j_gene: TRBJ1-4
abundance: NA
d_gene: TRBD1
CDR3nt: TGTGCCATCAGCTCCGGGACAGTGAGGTACGGTGATGAAAAACTGTTTTTT
CDR3aa: CAISSGTVRYGDEKLFF

v_gene: TRBV4-3
j_gene: TRBJ2-1
abundance: NA
d_gene: NA
CDR3nt: TGCGCCAGCAGCCAGGGGGTGGATCTGATCAATGAGCAGTTCTTC
CDR3aa: CASSQGVDLINEQFF

v_gene: TRBV7-2
j_gene: TRBJ1-3
abundance: NA
d_gene: NA
CDR3nt: TGTGCCAGCAGCTTAGCCGACGTAGGGCACACCATATATTTT
CDR3aa: CASSLADVGHTIYF

v_gene: TRBV27
j_gene: TRBJ2-7
abundance: NA
d_gene: NA
CDR3nt: TGTGCCAGCAGTTTATCGATTGGAGTTCCGGTCAGGAGGCAGTACTTC
CDR3aa: CASSLSIGVPVRRQYF

v_gene: TRBV5-1
j_gene: TRBJ2-7
abundance: NA
d_gene: TRBD1
CDR3nt: TGCGCCAGCAGCTTACACAGGGGATTCATCTACGAGCAGTACTTC
CDR3aa: CASSLHRGFIYEQYF

v_gene: TRBV28
j_gene: TRBJ2-7
abundance: NA
d_gene: NA
CDR3nt: TGTGCCAGCAGTTTATACAGGAGACCCGAGCAGTACTTC
CDR3aa: CASSLYRRPEQYF

v_gene: TRBV21-1
j_gene: TRBJ1-1
abundance: NA
d_gene: NA
CDR3nt: TGTGCCAGCAGCACCAACCTTGGACACCTCACTGAAGCTTTCTTT
CDR3aa: CASSTNLGHLTEAFF

v_gene: TRBV28
j_gene: TRBJ2-2
abundance: once
d_gene: NA
CDR3nt: TGTGCCAGCAGTCTACTATCGGGACCGTACACCGGGGAGCTGTTTTTT
CDR3aa: CASSLLSGPYTGELFF